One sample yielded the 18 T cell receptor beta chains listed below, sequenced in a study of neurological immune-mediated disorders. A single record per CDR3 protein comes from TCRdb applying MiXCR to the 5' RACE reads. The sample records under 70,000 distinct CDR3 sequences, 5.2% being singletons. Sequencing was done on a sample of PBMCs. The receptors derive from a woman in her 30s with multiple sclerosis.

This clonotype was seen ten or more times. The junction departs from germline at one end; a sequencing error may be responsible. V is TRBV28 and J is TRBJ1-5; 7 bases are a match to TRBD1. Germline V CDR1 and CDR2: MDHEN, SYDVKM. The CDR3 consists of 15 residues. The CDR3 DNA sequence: TGTGCCAGCACCAACTCGGGACAGCTCGGGCAGCCCCAGAATTTT. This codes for CASTNSGQLGQPQNF.

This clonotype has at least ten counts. The CDR3 sequence is CASSLASRPMGDTQYF. CDR3 bases: TGTGCCAGCAGCTTAGCTTCCCGCCCCATGGGAGATACGCAGTATTTT. The chain recombines TRBV7-6 with TRBJ2-3; D not certain. The germline CDR1 and CDR2 sequences are SGHVS and FNYEAQ. This CDR3 comprises 16 residues. V dropped 0 bases and J dropped 5 bases, with 15 bases sitting between them.

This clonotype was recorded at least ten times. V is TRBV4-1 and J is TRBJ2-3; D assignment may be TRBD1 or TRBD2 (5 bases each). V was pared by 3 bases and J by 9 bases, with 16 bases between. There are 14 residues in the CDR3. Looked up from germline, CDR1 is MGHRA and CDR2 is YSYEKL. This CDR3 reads CASSQDLGRETQYF. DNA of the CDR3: TGCGCCAGCAGCCAGGACTTGGGCAGGGAGACGCAGTATTTT.

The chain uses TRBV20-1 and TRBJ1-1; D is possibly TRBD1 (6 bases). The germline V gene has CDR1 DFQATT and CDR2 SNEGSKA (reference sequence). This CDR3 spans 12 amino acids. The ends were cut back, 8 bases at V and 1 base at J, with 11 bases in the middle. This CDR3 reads CSTGSRNTEAFF. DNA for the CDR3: TGCAGTACAGGGAGCCGGAACACTGAAGCTTTCTTT.

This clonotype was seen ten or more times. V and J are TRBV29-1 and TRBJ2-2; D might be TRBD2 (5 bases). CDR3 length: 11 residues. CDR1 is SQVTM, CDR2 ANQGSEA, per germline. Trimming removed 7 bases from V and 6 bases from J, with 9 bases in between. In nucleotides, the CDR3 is TGCAGCGGGAAGAGGGCCGGGGAGCTGTTTTTT. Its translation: CSGKRAGELFF.

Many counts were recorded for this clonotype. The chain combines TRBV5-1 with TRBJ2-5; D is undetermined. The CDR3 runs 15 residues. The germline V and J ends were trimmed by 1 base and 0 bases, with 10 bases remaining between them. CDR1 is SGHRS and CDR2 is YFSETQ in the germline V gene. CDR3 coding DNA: TGCGCCAGCAGCTTGTCGCCTACCCACCAAGAGACCCAGTACTTC. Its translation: CASSLSPTHQETQYF. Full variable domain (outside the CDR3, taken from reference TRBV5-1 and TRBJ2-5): KAGVTQTPRYLIKTRGQQVTLSCSPISGHRSVSWYQQTPGQGLQFLFEYFSETQRNKGNFPGRFSGRQFSNSRSEMNVSTLELGDSALYLCASSLSPTHQETQYFGPGTRLLVL.

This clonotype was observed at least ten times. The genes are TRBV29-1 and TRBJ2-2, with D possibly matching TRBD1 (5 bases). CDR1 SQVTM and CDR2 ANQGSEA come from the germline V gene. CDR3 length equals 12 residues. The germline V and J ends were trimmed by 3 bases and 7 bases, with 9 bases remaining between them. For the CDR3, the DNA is TGCAGCGTTGAGGGGCTTCGCGGGGAGCTGTTTTTT. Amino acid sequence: CSVEGLRGELFF.

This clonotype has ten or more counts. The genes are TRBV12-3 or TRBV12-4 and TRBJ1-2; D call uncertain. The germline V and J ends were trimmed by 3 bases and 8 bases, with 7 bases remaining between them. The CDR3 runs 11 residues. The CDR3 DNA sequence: TGTGCCAGCAGTTTCGGGGTCGGCTACACCTTC. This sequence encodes CASSFGVGYTF.

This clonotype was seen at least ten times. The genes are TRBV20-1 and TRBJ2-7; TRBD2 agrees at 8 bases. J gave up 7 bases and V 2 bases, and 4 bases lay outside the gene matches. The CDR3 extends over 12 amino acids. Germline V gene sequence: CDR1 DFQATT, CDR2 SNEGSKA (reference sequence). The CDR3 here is CSARRERGEQYF. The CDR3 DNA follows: TGCAGTGCTAGAAGGGAGCGGGGGGAGCAGTACTTC.

In nucleotides, the CDR3 is TGCGCCAGCAGCTTGGCCCTGACAGGCCGCGGGAGTGAAGCTTTCTTT. The encoded protein is CASSLALTGRGSEAFF. This chain connects TRBV5-1 to TRBJ1-1, with D possibly matching TRBD1 (6 bases). CDR3 length equals 16 residues. The V gene lost 0 bases and the J gene lost 7 bases, with 19 bases spanning the gap. Germline CDR1 and CDR2: SGHRS and YFSETQ.

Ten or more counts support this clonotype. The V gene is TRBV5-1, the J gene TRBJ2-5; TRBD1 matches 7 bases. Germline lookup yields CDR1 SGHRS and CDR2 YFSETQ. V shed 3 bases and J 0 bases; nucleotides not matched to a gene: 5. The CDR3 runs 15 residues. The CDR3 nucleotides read TGCGCCAGCAGCTATGGTGACAGGGACCAAGAGACCCAGTACTTC. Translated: CASSYGDRDQETQYF.

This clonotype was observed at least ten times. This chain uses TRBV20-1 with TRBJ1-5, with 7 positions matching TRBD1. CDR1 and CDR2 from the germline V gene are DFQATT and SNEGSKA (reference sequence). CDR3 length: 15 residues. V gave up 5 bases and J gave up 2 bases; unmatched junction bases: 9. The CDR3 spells CSARANTGGNQPQHF. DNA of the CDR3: TGCAGTGCTCGCGCCAATACAGGGGGCAATCAGCCCCAGCATTTT.

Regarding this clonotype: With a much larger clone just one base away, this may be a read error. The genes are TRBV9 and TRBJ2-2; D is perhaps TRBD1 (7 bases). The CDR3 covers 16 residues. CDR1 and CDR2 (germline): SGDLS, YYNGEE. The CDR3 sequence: CVSSRFQGGNTGELFF. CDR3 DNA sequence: TGTGTCAGCAGCCGCTTTCAGGGGGGGAACACCGGGGAGCTGTTTTTT.

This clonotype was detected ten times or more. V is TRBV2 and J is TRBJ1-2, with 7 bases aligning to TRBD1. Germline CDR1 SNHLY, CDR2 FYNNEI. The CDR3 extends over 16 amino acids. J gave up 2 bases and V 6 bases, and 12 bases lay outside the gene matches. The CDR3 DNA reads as TGTGCCAGCAGCCTACGACAGGGCTCTCCAAACTATGGCTACACCTTC. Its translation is CASSLRQGSPNYGYTF.

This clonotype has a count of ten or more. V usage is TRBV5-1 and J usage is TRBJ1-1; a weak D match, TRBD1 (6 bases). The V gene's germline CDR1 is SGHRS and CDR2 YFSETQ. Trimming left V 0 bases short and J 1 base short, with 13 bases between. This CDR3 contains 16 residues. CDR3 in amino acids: CASSLAVTGTNTEAFF. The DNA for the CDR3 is TGCGCCAGCAGCTTGGCCGTTACAGGGACGAACACTGAAGCTTTCTTT.

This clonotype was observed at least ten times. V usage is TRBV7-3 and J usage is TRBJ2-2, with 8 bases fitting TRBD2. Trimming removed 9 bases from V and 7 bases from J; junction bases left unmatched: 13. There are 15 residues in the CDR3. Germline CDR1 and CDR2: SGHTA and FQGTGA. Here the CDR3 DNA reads TGTGCCAGTAGCGTCGGGGGGGGCCCCGGCGGGGAGCTGTTTTTT. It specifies CASSVGGGPGGELFF.

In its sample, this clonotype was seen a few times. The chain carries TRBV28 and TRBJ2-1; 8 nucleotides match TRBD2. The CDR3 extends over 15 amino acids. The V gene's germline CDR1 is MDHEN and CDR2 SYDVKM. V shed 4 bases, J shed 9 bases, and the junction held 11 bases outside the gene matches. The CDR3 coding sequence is TGTGCCAGCAGTTCAGGGACTAGAACTATCGGTGAGCAGTTCTTC. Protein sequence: CASSSGTRTIGEQFF.

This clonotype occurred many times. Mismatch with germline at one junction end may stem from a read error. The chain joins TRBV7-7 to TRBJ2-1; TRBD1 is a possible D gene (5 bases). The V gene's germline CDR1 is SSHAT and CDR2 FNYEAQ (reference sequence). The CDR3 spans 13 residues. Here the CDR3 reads CASSPLGHVEQFF. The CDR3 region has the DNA TGTGCTAGCAGCCCTTTGGGGCATGTTGAGCAGTTCTTC.